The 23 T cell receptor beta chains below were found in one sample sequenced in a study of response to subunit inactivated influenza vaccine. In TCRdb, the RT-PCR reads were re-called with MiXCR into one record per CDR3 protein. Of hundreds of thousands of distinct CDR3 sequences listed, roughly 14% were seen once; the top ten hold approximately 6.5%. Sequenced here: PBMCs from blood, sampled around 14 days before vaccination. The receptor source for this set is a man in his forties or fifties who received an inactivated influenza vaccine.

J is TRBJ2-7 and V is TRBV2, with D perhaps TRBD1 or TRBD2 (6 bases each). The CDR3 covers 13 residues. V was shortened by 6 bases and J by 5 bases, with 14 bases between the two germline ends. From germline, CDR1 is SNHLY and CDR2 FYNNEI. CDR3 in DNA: TGTGCCAGCAGCTTTACAGGGAGGAACGAGCAGTACTTC. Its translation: CASSFTGRNEQYF. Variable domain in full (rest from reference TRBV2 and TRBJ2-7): EPEVTQTPSHQVTQMGQEVILRCVPISNHLYFYWYRQILGQKVEFLVSFYNNEISEKSEIFDDQFSVERPDGSNFTLKIRSTKLEDSAMYFCASSFTGRNEQYFGPGTRLTVT.

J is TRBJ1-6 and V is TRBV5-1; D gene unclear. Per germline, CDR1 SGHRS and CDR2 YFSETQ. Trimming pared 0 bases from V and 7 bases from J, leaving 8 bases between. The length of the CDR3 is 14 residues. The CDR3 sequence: CASSLGDNNSPLHF. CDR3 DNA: TGCGCCAGCAGCTTGGGCGACAACAATTCACCCCTCCACTTT. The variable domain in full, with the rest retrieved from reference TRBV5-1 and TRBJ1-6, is KAGVTQTPRYLIKTRGQQVTLSCSPISGHRSVSWYQQTPGQGLQFLFEYFSETQRNKGNFPGRFSGRQFSNSRSEMNVSTLELGDSALYLCASSLGDNNSPLHFGNGTRLTVT.

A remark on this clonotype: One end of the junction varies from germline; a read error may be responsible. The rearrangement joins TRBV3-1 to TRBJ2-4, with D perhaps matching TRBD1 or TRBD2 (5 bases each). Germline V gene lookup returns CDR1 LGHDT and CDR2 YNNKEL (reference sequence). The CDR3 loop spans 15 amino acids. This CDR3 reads CASSQVAGRVNIQYF. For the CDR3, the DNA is TGTGCCAGCAGCCAAGTCGCGGGCAGGGTAAACATTCAGTATTTC.

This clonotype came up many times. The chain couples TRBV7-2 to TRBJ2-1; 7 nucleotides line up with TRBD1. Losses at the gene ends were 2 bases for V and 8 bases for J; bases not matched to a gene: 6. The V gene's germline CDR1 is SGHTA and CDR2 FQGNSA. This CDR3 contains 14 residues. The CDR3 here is CASSLSNDRDEQFF. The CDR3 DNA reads TGTGCCAGCAGCTTATCGAATGACAGGGATGAGCAGTTCTTC.

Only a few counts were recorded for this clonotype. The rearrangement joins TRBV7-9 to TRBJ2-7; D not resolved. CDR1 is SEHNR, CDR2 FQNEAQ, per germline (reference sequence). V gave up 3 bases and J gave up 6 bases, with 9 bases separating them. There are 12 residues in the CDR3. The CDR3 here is CASSFPGREQYF. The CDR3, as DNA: TGTGCCAGCAGCTTTCCAGGCCGCGAGCAGTACTTC.

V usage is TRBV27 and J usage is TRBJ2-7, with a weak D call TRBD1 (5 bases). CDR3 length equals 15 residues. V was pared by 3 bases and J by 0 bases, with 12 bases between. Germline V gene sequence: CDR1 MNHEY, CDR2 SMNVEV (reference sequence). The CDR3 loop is CASSLGLLGSYEQYF. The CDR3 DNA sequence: TGTGCCAGCAGTTTGGGGCTACTTGGCTCCTACGAGCAGTACTTC.

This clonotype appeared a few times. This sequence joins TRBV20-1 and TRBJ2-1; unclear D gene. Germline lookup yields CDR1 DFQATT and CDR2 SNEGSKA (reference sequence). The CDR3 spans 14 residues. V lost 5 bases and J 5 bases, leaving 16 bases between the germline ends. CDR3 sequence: CSAYHPQVDNEQFF. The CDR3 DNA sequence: TGCAGTGCTTACCACCCCCAAGTAGACAATGAGCAGTTCTTC.

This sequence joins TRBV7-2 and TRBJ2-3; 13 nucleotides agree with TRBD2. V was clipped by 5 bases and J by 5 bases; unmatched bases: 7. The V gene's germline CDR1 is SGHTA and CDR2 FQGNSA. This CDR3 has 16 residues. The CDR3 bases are TGTGCCAGCAGCAAAGGACTAGCGGGAGTAAAAGATACGCAGTATTTT. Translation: CASSKGLAGVKDTQYF.

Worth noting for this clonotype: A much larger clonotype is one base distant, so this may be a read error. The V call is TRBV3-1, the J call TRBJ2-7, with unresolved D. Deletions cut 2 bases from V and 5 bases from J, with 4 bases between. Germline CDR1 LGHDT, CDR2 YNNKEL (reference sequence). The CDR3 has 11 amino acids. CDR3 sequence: CASSQTHEQYF. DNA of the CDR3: TGTGCCAGCAGCCAAACCCACGAGCAGTACTTC.

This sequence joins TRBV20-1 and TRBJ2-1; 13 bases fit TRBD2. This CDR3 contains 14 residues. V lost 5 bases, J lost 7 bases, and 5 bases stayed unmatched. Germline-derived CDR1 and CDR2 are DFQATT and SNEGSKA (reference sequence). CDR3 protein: CSAGTSGTVNEQFF. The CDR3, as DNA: TGCAGTGCTGGGACTAGCGGGACAGTAAATGAGCAGTTCTTC.

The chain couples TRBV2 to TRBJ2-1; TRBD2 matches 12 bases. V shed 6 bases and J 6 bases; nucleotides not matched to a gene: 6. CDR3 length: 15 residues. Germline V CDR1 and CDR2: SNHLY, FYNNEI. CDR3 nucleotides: TGTGCCAGCAGAATCCAACTAGCGGGGGGCAATGAGCAGTTCTTC. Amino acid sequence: CASRIQLAGGNEQFF.

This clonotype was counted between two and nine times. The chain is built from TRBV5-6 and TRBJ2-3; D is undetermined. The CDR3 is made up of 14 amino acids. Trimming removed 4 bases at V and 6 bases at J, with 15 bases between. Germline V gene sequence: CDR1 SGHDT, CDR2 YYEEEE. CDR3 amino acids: CASSPGWFYDTQYF. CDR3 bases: TGTGCCAGCAGCCCTGGGTGGTTTTATGATACGCAGTATTTT.

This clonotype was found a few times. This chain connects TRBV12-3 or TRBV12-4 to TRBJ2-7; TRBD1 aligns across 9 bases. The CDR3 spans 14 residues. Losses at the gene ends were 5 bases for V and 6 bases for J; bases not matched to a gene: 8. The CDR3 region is CASSPGTGPSEQYF. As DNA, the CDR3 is TGTGCCAGCAGTCCCGGGACAGGGCCAAGCGAGCAGTACTTC.

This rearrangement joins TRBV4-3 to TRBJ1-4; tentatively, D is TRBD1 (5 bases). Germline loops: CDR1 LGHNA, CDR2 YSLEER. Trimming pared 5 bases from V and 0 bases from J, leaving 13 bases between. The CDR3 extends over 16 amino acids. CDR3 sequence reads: CASSAAGTATNEKLFF. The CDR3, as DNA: TGCGCCAGCAGCGCTGCAGGGACTGCAACTAATGAAAAACTGTTTTTT.

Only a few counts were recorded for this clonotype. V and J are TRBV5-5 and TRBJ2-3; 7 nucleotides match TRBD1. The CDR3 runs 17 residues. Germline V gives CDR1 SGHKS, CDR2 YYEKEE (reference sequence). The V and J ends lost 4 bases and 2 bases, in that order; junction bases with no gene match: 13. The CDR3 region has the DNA TGTGCCAGCAGCACACCGGGACAGAATATCCCCACAGATACGCAGTATTTT. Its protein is CASSTPGQNIPTDTQYF.

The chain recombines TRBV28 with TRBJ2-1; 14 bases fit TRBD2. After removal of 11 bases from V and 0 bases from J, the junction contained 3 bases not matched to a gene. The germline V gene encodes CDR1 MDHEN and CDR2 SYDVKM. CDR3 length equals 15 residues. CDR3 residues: CAAGTSGSSYNEQFF. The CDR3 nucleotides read TGTGCCGCGGGGACTAGCGGGAGCTCCTACAATGAGCAGTTCTTC.

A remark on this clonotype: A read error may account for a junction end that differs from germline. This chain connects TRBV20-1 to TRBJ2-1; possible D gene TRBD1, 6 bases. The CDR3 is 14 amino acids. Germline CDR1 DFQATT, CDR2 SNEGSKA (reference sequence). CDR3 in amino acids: CCAGGRGSYNEQFF. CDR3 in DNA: TGCTGTGCTGGCGGCAGGGGAAGCTACAATGAGCAGTTCTTC.

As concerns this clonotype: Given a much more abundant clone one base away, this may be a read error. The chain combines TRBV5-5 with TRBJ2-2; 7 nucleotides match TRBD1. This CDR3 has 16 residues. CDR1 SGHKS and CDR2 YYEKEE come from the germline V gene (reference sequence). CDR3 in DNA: TGTGCCAGCAGCTGGGAAGGACAGGCGAACACCGAGGAGCTGTTTTTT. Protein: CASSWEGQANTEELFF.

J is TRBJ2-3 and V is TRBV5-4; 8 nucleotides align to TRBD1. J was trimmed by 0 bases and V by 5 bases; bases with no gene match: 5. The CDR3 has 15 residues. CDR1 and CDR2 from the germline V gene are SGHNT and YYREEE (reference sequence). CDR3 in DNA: TGTGCCAGCAGGCATCAGGGGGCTAGCACAGATACGCAGTATTTT. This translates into CASRHQGASTDTQYF.

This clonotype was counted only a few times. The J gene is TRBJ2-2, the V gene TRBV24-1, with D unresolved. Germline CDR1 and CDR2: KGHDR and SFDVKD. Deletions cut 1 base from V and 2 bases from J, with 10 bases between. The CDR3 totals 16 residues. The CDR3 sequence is CATSDLGQTNTGELFF. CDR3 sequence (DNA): TGTGCCACCAGTGATTTAGGGCAGACCAACACCGGGGAGCTGTTTTTT.

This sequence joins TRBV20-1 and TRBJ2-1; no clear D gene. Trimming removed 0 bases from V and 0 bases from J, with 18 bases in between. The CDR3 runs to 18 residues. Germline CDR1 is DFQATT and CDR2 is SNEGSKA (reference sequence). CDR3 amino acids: CSARDLKDRMSSYNEQFF. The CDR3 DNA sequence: TGCAGTGCTAGAGATCTAAAGGACCGAATGAGCTCCTACAATGAGCAGTTCTTC.

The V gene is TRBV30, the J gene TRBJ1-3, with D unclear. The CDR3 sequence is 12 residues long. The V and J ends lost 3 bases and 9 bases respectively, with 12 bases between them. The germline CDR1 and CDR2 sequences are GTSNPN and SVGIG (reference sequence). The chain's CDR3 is CAWSEDKSTIYF. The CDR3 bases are TGTGCCTGGAGCGAAGACAAGTCCACCATATATTTT.

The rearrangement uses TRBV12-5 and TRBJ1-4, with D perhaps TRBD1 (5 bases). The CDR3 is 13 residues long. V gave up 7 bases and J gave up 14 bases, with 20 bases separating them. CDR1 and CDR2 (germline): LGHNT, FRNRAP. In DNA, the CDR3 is TGTGCTAGTGCTCCCAGGGCAGGTCCTGGGCTGTTTTTT. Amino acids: CASAPRAGPGLFF. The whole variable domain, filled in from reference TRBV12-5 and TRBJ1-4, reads DARVTQTPRHKVTEMGQEVTMRCQPILGHNTVFWYRQTMMQGLELLAYFRNRAPLDDSGMPKDRFSAEMPDATLATLKIQPSEPRDSAVYFCASAPRAGPGLFFGSGTQLSVL.